These 31 T cell receptor beta chains came from one sample sequenced in a study of T cell changes during pregnancy in multiple sclerosis (dated by TCRdb to 2018 to 2020). Libraries came from the immunoSEQ multiplex PCR assay. TCRdb obtained this table from immuneACCESS and retained in-frame rearrangements with V and J assigned. These tables miss some clones; where compared with another copy, unresolved V genes account for less than half of the shortfall, and the remainder is unexplained. Present in this sample are under 45,000 clones, more than 90% of which were seen just once. The top ten clonotypes cover roughly 0.61% of the sample. The specimen comprised CD4+ T cells from peripheral blood mononuclear cells, sampled in the first trimester of pregnancy. The source of these receptors is a female donor with multiple sclerosis, enrolled in a pregnancy study.

In this sample, this clone turned up once. The rearrangement uses TRBV5-8 and TRBJ2-1; TRBD2 agrees at 7 bases. J was trimmed by 7 bases and V by 1 base; bases with no gene match: 8. CDR1 and CDR2 (germline): SGHTS, YDEGEE. The CDR3 loop spans 15 amino acids. CDR3: CASSLNAGVINEQFF. For the CDR3, the DNA is TGTGCCAGCAGCTTGAATGCGGGAGTCATTAATGAGCAGTTCTTC. The entire variable domain, with the rest obtained from reference TRBV5-8 and TRBJ2-1, is as follows: EAGVTQSPTHLIKTRGQQATLRCSPISGHTSVYWYQQALGLGLQFLLWYDEGEERNRGNFPPRFSGRQFPNYSSELNVNALELEDSALYLCASSLNAGVINEQFFGPGTRLTVL.

This chain connects TRBV5-1 to TRBJ2-3; weak D call: TRBD2 (6 bases). The CDR3 sequence is 18 residues long. V dropped 2 bases and J dropped 3 bases, with 22 bases sitting between them. Per the germline V gene, CDR1 is SGHRS and CDR2 is YFSETQ. This chain's CDR3 is CASSLMGTRGSGTDTQYF. The CDR3 nucleotides read TGCGCCAGCAGCTTAATGGGGACCCGGGGCAGCGGGACAGATACGCAGTATTTT.

The V gene is TRBV2, the J gene TRBJ1-5; D is undetermined. CDR3 length: 14 amino acids. The V gene lost 9 bases and the J gene lost 3 bases, with 15 bases spanning the gap. Germline CDR1 and CDR2: SNHLY and FYNNEI. The CDR3 region has the DNA TGTGCCAGTAACATGCGACACGTCAATCAGCCCCAGCATTTT. This codes for CASNMRHVNQPQHF.

The V and J genes are TRBV19 and TRBJ2-1, with D maybe TRBD2 (6 bases). Germline values: CDR1 LNHDA, CDR2 SQIVND (reference sequence). The CDR3 loop spans 15 amino acids. The V end was cut by 5 bases, the J end by 7 bases, with 18 bases between. As DNA, the CDR3 is TGTGCCAGTAGTTCACCGGGACTTAGAGAAAATGAGCAGTTCTTC. This codes for CASSSPGLRENEQFF.

This chain connects TRBV10-3 to TRBJ2-2, with D possibly matching TRBD2 (6 bases). There are 13 residues in the CDR3. Germline assignment: CDR1 ENHRY and CDR2 SYGVKD. The V and J ends lost 4 bases and 6 bases respectively, with 9 bases between them. The CDR3 region has the DNA TGTGCCATCAGTGCGGGAGTCCCCGGGGAGCTGTTTTTT. Residues: CAISAGVPGELFF.

The chain employs TRBV29-1 and TRBJ1-1; 9 bases fit TRBD1. V was clipped by 5 bases and J by 6 bases; unmatched bases: 10. CDR3 length: 14 amino acids. In germline, CDR1 is SQVTM, CDR2 ANQGSEA. CDR3 loop: CSVQSTGGISEAFF. The CDR3 DNA is TGCAGCGTTCAATCGACAGGGGGTATTTCTGAAGCTTTCTTT.

V is TRBV5-6 and J is TRBJ2-7; TRBD2 aligns across 15 bases. Germline V gene data show CDR1 as SGHDT and CDR2 as YYEEEE. The CDR3 runs 15 residues. With V trimmed by 0 bases and J by 7 bases, 2 bases remained unmatched. CDR3 nucleotide sequence: TGTGCCAGCAGCTTGGCCGGACTAGCGGGAGGGGAGCAGTACTTC. It codes for CASSLAGLAGGEQYF.

This chain links TRBV6-5 with TRBJ2-2, with 11 bases matching TRBD2. The V gene's germline CDR1 is MNHEY and CDR2 SVGAGI. This CDR3 has 16 residues. V was clipped by 2 bases and J by 6 bases; unmatched bases: 5. This CDR3 reads CASSYDGTSGSGELFF. The DNA for the CDR3 is TGTGCCAGCAGTTACGACGGGACTAGCGGTTCCGGGGAGCTGTTTTTT.

This chain joins TRBV5-1 and TRBJ2-1; possible D gene TRBD1, 7 bases. Germline lookup yields CDR1 SGHRS and CDR2 YFSETQ. This CDR3 is 15 amino acids long. Trimming took off 2 bases at V and 6 bases at J, with 15 bases between the two ends. The CDR3 spells CASSFRPGGPNEQFF. CDR3 nucleotides: TGCGCCAGCAGCTTCAGGCCAGGGGGGCCCAATGAGCAGTTCTTC.

The gene calls are TRBV5-6 and TRBJ1-1; tentative D call: TRBD1 (6 bases). Germline V gene lookup returns CDR1 SGHDT and CDR2 YYEEEE. CDR3 length: 14 amino acids. The V end was cut by 1 base, the J end by 3 bases, with 10 bases between. Here the CDR3 DNA reads TGTGCCAGCAGCTTGACAGGGTGGGACACTGAAGCTTTCTTT. This gives the protein CASSLTGWDTEAFF.

V gene TRBV10-3 combines with J gene TRBJ2-5; TRBD1 matches 9 bases. The V gene end was trimmed by 5 bases and the J gene end by 5 bases; junction bases not matched to a gene: 6. CDR3 length: 14 amino acids. Germline V CDR1 and CDR2: ENHRY, SYGVKD. The CDR3 loop reads CAISYRGRGETQYF. The CDR3 DNA follows: TGTGCCATCAGTTACAGGGGGCGCGGGGAGACCCAGTACTTC.

The chain carries TRBV5-1 and TRBJ2-3, with D hard to call. V was clipped by 2 bases and J by 1 base, with 8 bases between them. The CDR3 extends over 14 amino acids. Germline lookup yields CDR1 SGHRS and CDR2 YFSETQ. Here the CDR3 DNA reads TGCGCCAGCAGCTTCTGGCAGGGCACAGATACGCAGTATTTT. This sequence encodes CASSFWQGTDTQYF.

This clone has a single count. The chain combines TRBV29-1 with TRBJ2-1, with D uncertain. CDR3 length equals 12 residues. Germline assignment: CDR1 SQVTM and CDR2 ANQGSEA. The germline V and J ends were trimmed by 7 bases and 7 bases, with 14 bases remaining between them. The CDR3 nucleotides are TGCAGCGGCCTGTCTCACCAGAATGAGCAGTTCTTC. It encodes CSGLSHQNEQFF.

The count of this clone is one. The chain couples TRBV30 to TRBJ1-5; D unclear. V was trimmed by 3 bases and J by 4 bases, leaving 10 bases between them. The CDR3 loop spans 13 amino acids. Per the germline V gene, CDR1 is GTSNPN and CDR2 is SVGIG (reference sequence). CDR3 residues: CAWRSTGNQPQHF. Written as DNA, the CDR3 is TGTGCCTGGAGGTCCACGGGGAATCAGCCCCAGCATTTT.

This chain connects TRBV9 to TRBJ2-1; D is perhaps TRBD2 (5 bases). The length of the CDR3 is 14 residues. Germline loops: CDR1 SGDLS, CDR2 YYNGEE. Trimming cost V 5 bases and J 1 base, with 10 bases left between them. This CDR3 is CASSQAASYNEQFF. The DNA for the CDR3 is TGTGCCAGCAGTCAAGCGGCATCCTACAATGAGCAGTTCTTC.

The chain combines TRBV15 with TRBJ2-2; D might be TRBD2 (5 bases). Per germline, CDR1 LNHNV and CDR2 YYDKDF (reference sequence). The CDR3 sequence is 14 residues long. V was cut by 0 bases and J by 5 bases, with 7 bases left in between. The CDR3 reads CATSRDTGTGELFF. The DNA for the CDR3 is TGTGCCACCAGCAGAGATACGGGGACCGGGGAGCTGTTTTTT.

The chain recombines TRBV5-4 with TRBJ2-4; 8 bases are a match to TRBD2. The V gene's germline CDR1 is SGHNT and CDR2 YYREEE (reference sequence). CDR3 length: 13 residues. V gave up 4 bases and J gave up 11 bases; unmatched junction bases: 8. This CDR3 reads CASSGIAGTVQYF. In nucleotides, the CDR3 is TGTGCCAGCAGCGGAATAGCGGGAACGGTTCAGTACTTC.

This clone has a single count. The rearrangement links TRBV5-1 to TRBJ2-3, with 14 nucleotides matching TRBD2. The ends lost 4 bases at V and 2 bases at J; junction bases unmatched: 6. The CDR3 is made up of 17 amino acids. The germline CDR1 and CDR2 sequences are SGHRS and YFSETQ. The CDR3 loop reads CASSLGLAGVTTDTQYF. The CDR3 nucleotides are TGCGCCAGCAGCCTGGGACTAGCGGGAGTTACCACAGATACGCAGTATTTT.

The chain is built from TRBV7-9 and TRBJ2-5; possibly TRBD1 for D (6 bases). The CDR3 runs 18 residues. Trimming stripped 6 bases from V and 1 base from J, with 24 bases between. Germline CDR1 and CDR2: SEHNR and FQNEAQ (reference sequence). The CDR3, as DNA: TGTGCCAGCAGTTTCAAGACAGGACCCCACTTCCTCCAAGAGACCCAGTACTTC. Amino acid sequence: CASSFKTGPHFLQETQYF.

The chain joins TRBV5-1 to TRBJ1-5; D uncertain. CDR1 and CDR2 (germline): SGHRS, YFSETQ. Deletions cut 0 bases from V and 6 bases from J, with 13 bases between. This CDR3 is built from 15 residues. The CDR3 spells CASSLGSGAGQPQHF. In DNA, the CDR3 is TGCGCCAGCAGCTTGGGATCCGGAGCGGGTCAGCCCCAGCATTTT.

The V and J genes are TRBV6-1 and TRBJ1-4; no definite D call. V lost 6 bases to trimming and J lost 8 bases, with 16 bases between them. Germline assignment: CDR1 MNHNS and CDR2 SASEGT. The CDR3 length is 14 residues. The CDR3 is CASSPAGTREKLFF. In nucleotides, the CDR3 is TGTGCCAGCAGCCCAGCGGGTACGCGCGAAAAACTGTTTTTT.

This clone was seen once. The V call is TRBV25-1, the J call TRBJ2-1; a possible D gene is TRBD2 (6 bases). The V end was cut by 6 bases, the J end by 0 bases, with 12 bases between. CDR3 length: 15 residues. Germline V gives CDR1 MGHDK, CDR2 SYGVNS. CDR3 DNA sequence: TGTGCCAGCAGGGAGGGCGGTTACTCCTACAATGAGCAGTTCTTC. This sequence encodes CASREGGYSYNEQFF. The full variable domain, rest sourced from reference TRBV25-1 and TRBJ2-1, is EADIYQTPRYLVIGTGKKITLECSQTMGHDKMYWYQQDPGMELHLIHYSYGVNSTEKGDLSSESTVSRIRTEHFPLTLESARPSHTSQYLCASREGGYSYNEQFFGPGTRLTVL.

The chain combines TRBV5-6 with TRBJ1-2; D call uncertain. The V and J ends lost 3 bases and 12 bases respectively, with 15 bases between them. This CDR3 comprises 12 residues. Germline V gene data show CDR1 as SGHDT and CDR2 as YYEEEE. The CDR3 protein is CASSSPGGINTF. DNA for the CDR3: TGTGCCAGCAGCTCTCCGGGAGGTATAAACACCTTC.

The rearrangement links TRBV29-1 to TRBJ2-3, with unresolved D. Germline assignment: CDR1 SQVTM and CDR2 ANQGSEA. This CDR3 has 14 amino acids. Trimming shortened V by 3 bases and J by 0 bases, and 10 bases separated the two germline ends. The CDR3 sequence: CSVESGRSTDTQYF. For the CDR3, the DNA is TGCAGCGTTGAGTCAGGCCGAAGCACAGATACGCAGTATTTT.

The CDR3 nucleotides are TGTGCCAGCAGCGTAACAGGGGACCGCTACGAGCAGTACTTC. This codes for CASSVTGDRYEQYF. The V gene is TRBV7-2, the J gene TRBJ2-7, with 7 bases identical to TRBD1. With 5 bases clipped from V and 3 bases from J, the junction kept 7 bases outside the gene matches. The germline V gene has CDR1 SGHTA and CDR2 FQGNSA. This CDR3 contains 14 residues. Based on the CDR3 plus reference TRBV7-2 and TRBJ2-7, the full variable domain is GAGVSQSPSNKVTEKGKDVELRCDPISGHTALYWYRQSLGQGLEFLIYFQGNSAPDKSGLPSDRFSAERTGGSVSTLTIQRTQQEDSAVYLCASSVTGDRYEQYFGPGTRLTVT.

This sequence joins TRBV7-2 and TRBJ2-2; D not resolved. Germline assignment: CDR1 SGHTA and CDR2 FQGNSA. Trimming cost V 1 base and J 2 bases, with 5 bases left between them. The CDR3 has 14 amino acids. CDR3 sequence reads: CASSLVSNTGELFF. CDR3 sequence (DNA): TGTGCCAGCAGCTTAGTTTCAAACACCGGGGAGCTGTTTTTT.

The V call is TRBV27, the J call TRBJ2-1, with TRBD2 as a possible D gene (5 bases). CDR1 and CDR2 from the germline V gene are MNHEY and SMNVEV (reference sequence). CDR3 length: 14 amino acids. The germline V and J ends were trimmed by 4 bases and 9 bases, with 16 bases remaining between them. The CDR3 loop reads CASSSEYARGEQFF. CDR3 sequence (DNA): TGTGCCAGCAGTTCAGAATACGCCCGGGGTGAGCAGTTCTTC.

This clone was found once. J is TRBJ1-2 and V is TRBV2, with TRBD1 identical over 10 bases. With 7 bases clipped from V and 7 bases from J, the junction kept 6 bases outside the gene matches. Germline assignment: CDR1 SNHLY and CDR2 FYNNEI. The CDR3 spans 13 residues. CDR3 region: CASILDRGPGYTF. The CDR3 region has the DNA TGTGCCAGCATTCTAGACAGGGGGCCTGGCTACACCTTC.

V is TRBV5-4 and J is TRBJ2-5; D gene uncertain. The V and J ends lost 0 bases and 4 bases respectively, with 10 bases between them. Looked up from germline, CDR1 is SGHNT and CDR2 is YYREEE (reference sequence). CDR3 size: 14 residues. The CDR3, as DNA: TGTGCCAGCAGCTTGGGGCAGTCGGGAGAGACCCAGTACTTC. Translated, it gives CASSLGQSGETQYF.

This chain links TRBV5-1 with TRBJ2-6, with D tentatively TRBD2 (6 bases). The CDR3 totals 18 residues. Germline V gene data show CDR1 as SGHRS and CDR2 as YFSETQ. Trimming pared 0 bases from V and 0 bases from J, leaving 13 bases between. In DNA, the CDR3 is TGCGCCAGCAGCTTGGATATTGGGGGGACCTCTGGGGCCAACGTCCTGACTTTC. It codes for CASSLDIGGTSGANVLTF.

The chain is built from TRBV7-8 and TRBJ1-1; D is possibly TRBD1 (5 bases). In germline, CDR1 is SGHVS, CDR2 FQNEAQ. V was trimmed by 5 bases and J by 0 bases, leaving 19 bases between them. CDR3 length equals 17 residues. CDR3 nucleotides: TGTGCCAGCAGCGGTAGGTTGGCTGGACACCTGAACACTGAAGCTTTCTTT. It codes for CASSGRLAGHLNTEAFF. Filled out from reference TRBV7-8 and TRBJ1-1, the complete variable domain reads GAGVSQSPRYKVAKRGQDVALRCDPISGHVSLFWYQQALGQGPEFLTYFQNEAQLDKSGLPSDRFFAERPEGSVSTLKIQRTQQEDSAVYLCASSGRLAGHLNTEAFFGQGTRLTVV.